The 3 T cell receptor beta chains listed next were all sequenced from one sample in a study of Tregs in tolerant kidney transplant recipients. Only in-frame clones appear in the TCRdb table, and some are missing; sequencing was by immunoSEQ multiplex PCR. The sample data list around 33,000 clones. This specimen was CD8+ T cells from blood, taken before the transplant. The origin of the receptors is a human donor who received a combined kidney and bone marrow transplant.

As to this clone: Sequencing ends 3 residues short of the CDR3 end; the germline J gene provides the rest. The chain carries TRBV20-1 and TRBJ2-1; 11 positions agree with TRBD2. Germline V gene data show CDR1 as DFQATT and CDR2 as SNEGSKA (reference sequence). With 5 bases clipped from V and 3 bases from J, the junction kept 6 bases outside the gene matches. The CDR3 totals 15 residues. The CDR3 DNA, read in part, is TGCAGTGCTGGAGGGACTAGCGGTATCTACAATGAG. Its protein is CSAGGTSGIYNE. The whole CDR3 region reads CSAGGTSGIYNEQFF.

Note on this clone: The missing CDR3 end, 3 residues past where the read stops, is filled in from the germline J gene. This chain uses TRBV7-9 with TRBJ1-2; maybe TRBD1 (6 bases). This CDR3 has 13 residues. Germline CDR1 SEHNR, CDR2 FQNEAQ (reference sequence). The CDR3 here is CASSLRDTFGYTF. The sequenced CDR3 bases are TGTGCCAGCAGCCTCCGGGACACGTTCGGC.

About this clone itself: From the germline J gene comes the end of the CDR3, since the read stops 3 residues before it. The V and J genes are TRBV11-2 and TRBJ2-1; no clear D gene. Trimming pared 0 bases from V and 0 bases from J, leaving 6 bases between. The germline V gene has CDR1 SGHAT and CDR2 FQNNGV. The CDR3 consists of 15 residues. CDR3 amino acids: CASSLEARSYNEQFF. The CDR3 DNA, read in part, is TGTGCCAGCAGCTTAGAAGCACGCTCCTACAATGAG.